This entry is about one TCR beta chain. Antigen: not known. The data are from a study of post-analysis software for immune sequencing data. General study results and limits: Controls showed significantly higher normalized Chao1 diversity than did multiple sclerosis patients. Five or six TRBV segments, including TRBV5-6, TRBV5-1 and TRBV20-1, were more frequent in patients than controls.

Trimming pared 11 bases from V and 0 bases from J, leaving 11 bases between. Germline V gene sequence: CDR1 MNHNS, CDR2 SASEGT. CDR3 length equals 14 residues. Prepared TCR beta cDNA libraries contained unique molecular identifiers. One entry per CDR3 protein results from TCRdb running MiXCR on the PCR reads. The profile covers almost 700,000 distinct CDR3 sequences, with roughly three fifths appearing a single time and approximately 10% taken by the ten largest. Sequenced material: blood. The TCR originated in a girl aged 2 to 10 with multiple sclerosis. The chain is built from TRBV6-1 and TRBJ2-6; the D is unclear. CDR3 in DNA: TGTGCCTCCCGACTGATCTCTGGGGCCAACGTCCTGACTTTC. It is translated as CASRLISGANVLTF.